This T cell receptor beta chain is drawn from a study of blood T cell repertoires in COVID-19. Turning to the study itself: PBMCs, B-cell-depleted T cells, or T cells provided the cDNA or gDNA that made up the material.

Germline V gives CDR1 KGHDR, CDR2 SFDVKD. The CDR3 is 15 amino acids. The trim removed 3 bases at V and 4 bases at J, leaving 5 bases unmatched. Per the original data handling: Reference gene primer amplification in the assay estimated nucleated cell counts. Measured with immunoSEQ multiplex PCR; TCRdb has only the in-frame clones, and not every one. D and trimming were read from the DNA, whereas the V and J calls and clone size are those reported in that table. The table records around 250,000 clones, around 86% of them present only once. Sequences were obtained from peripheral blood. This chain joins TRBV24-1 and TRBJ2-5; 9 bases are a match to TRBD1. The clonotype was recovered from a young man who had recovered from COVID-19. The CDR3 DNA follows: TGTGCCACCAGTGATCGTAGACAGGGGGGAGAGACCCAGTACTTC. It specifies CATSDRRQGGETQYF.